The rows below give T cell receptor beta chains drawn from one sample of a study of T cell repertoires in cytomegalovirus infection. TCRdb reanalysed the reads using MiXCR and keeps one entry per CDR3 protein. The table includes 650,000 to 900,000 distinct CDR3 sequences, over 25% detected once. These receptors have no known antigen. Sample: cultured CD8+ T cells from PBMCs, taken from culture after CMV antigen stimulation. The receptors were gathered from a human donor in good health (CMV status not recorded). Some clones in this sample may be carry-over from other donors' samples. Each CDR3 is given with its conserved first and last residue. A D gene is named only where the DNA matches it firmly. Expanded clones are given a class, and other clones once, few, many or no size at all.

d_gene: NA; j_gene: TRBJ1-1; abundance: many; v_gene: TRBV7-9; CDR3aa: CASSFSAGANTEAFF; CDR3nt: TGTGCCAGCAGCTTTTCGGCAGGGGCGAACACTGAAGCTTTCTTT
d_gene: NA; j_gene: TRBJ1-1; abundance: NA; v_gene: TRBV7-6; CDR3aa: CASSSLLGGRTEALF; CDR3nt: TGTGCCAGCAGCTCCCTGTTAGGGGGAAGGACTGAAGCTCTCTTT
d_gene: NA; j_gene: TRBJ1-1; abundance: NA; v_gene: TRBV27; CDR3aa: CASSLSFPGAGNTEAFF; CDR3nt: TGTGCCAGCAGTTTATCCTTCCCGGGGGCTGGGAACACTGAAGCTTTCTTT
d_gene: NA; j_gene: TRBJ1-1; abundance: few; v_gene: TRBV7-6; CDR3aa: CASSFWTKERLKQSEAFF; CDR3nt: TGTGCCAGCAGCTTCTGGACGAAAGAAAGACTTAAACAATCTGAAGCTTTCTTT
d_gene: NA; j_gene: TRBJ1-1; abundance: once; v_gene: TRBV13; CDR3aa: CASSSDRIEAFF; CDR3nt: TGTGCCAGCAGTTCGGACCGTATTGAAGCTTTCTTT
d_gene: NA; j_gene: TRBJ2-2; abundance: NA; v_gene: TRBV14; CDR3aa: CASSRGPVGDTGELFF; CDR3nt: TGTGCCAGCAGCCGAGGCCCGGTCGGCGACACCGGGGAGCTGTTTTTT
d_gene: NA; j_gene: TRBJ1-2; abundance: few; v_gene: TRBV19; CDR3aa: CASSIQTANYGYTF; CDR3nt: TGTGCCAGTAGTATCCAAACGGCGAACTATGGCTACACCTTC
d_gene: NA; j_gene: TRBJ2-1; abundance: NA; v_gene: TRBV12-3/TRBV12-4; CDR3aa: CASSLRVGGEINKQFF; CDR3nt: TGTGCCAGCAGTTTAAGGGTGGGGGGCGAAATCAATAAGCAGTTCTTC
d_gene: NA; j_gene: TRBJ2-3; abundance: NA; v_gene: TRBV11-2; CDR3aa: CASSLRRNHAPTDTQYF; CDR3nt: TGTGCCAGCAGCTTACGGCGGAACCACGCTCCCACAGATACGCAGTATTTT
d_gene: NA; j_gene: TRBJ2-2; abundance: NA; v_gene: TRBV7-9; CDR3aa: CASSTTSAEELFF; CDR3nt: TGTGCCAGCAGCACCACTAGTGCCGAGGAGCTGTTTTTT
d_gene: TRBD1; j_gene: TRBJ2-1; abundance: NA; v_gene: TRBV7-9; CDR3aa: CASSFNRGSYNEQFF; CDR3nt: TGTGCCAGCAGCTTCAACAGGGGTTCCTACAATGAGCAGTTCTTC
d_gene: NA; j_gene: TRBJ2-5; abundance: NA; v_gene: TRBV11-3; CDR3aa: CASSPGHGYQETQYF; CDR3nt: TGTGCCAGCAGCCCGGGGCATGGATATCAAGAGACCCAGTACTTC
d_gene: TRBD1; j_gene: TRBJ1-1; abundance: NA; v_gene: TRBV19; CDR3aa: CASSIPDRENTEAFF; CDR3nt: TGTGCCAGTAGTATCCCGGACAGGGAGAACACTGAAGCTTTCTTT
d_gene: NA; j_gene: TRBJ2-1; abundance: few; v_gene: TRBV4-1; CDR3aa: CASSHPDGGGNEQFF; CDR3nt: TGCGCCAGCAGCCACCCAGACGGGGGTGGCAATGAGCAGTTCTTC
d_gene: NA; j_gene: TRBJ1-3; abundance: NA; v_gene: TRBV19; CDR3aa: CASLAGNTIYF; CDR3nt: TGTGCCAGTCTGGCTGGAAACACCATATATTTT
d_gene: NA; j_gene: TRBJ2-5; abundance: NA; v_gene: TRBV28; CDR3aa: CASRHGETQYF; CDR3nt: TGTGCCAGCCGTCACGGCGAGACCCAGTACTTC
d_gene: NA; j_gene: TRBJ2-3; abundance: few; v_gene: TRBV6-1; CDR3aa: CASSELGNTDTQYF; CDR3nt: TGTGCCAGCAGTGAATTGGGGAACACAGATACGCAGTATTTT